A single sample is the source of the 3 T cell receptor beta chains below, sequenced in a study of identical twins. TCRdb analysed the 5' RACE reads with MiXCR anew, one entry per CDR3 protein. Of some 97,000 distinct CDR3 sequences listed, under 7% were seen once; the top ten hold roughly 12%. Sequenced sample: memory T cells sorted from blood. The source of these receptors is a woman between 50 and 59 years old in good health.

The gene calls are TRBV11-3 and TRBJ2-1; D is perhaps TRBD2 (6 bases). The CDR3 is 14 residues long. CDR1 and CDR2 (germline): SGHNT, YENEEA. The ends were cut back, 5 bases at V and 16 bases at J, with 24 bases in the middle. The CDR3 spells CASSPSLAPGERFF. In DNA form, the CDR3 reads TGTGCCAGCAGCCCTTCCTTAGCGCCGGGGGAGCGTTTCTTC.

This clonotype was seen many times. The rearrangement joins TRBV5-1 to TRBJ2-1, with D possibly being TRBD1 (6 bases). The germline CDR1 and CDR2 sequences are SGHRS and YFSETQ. The V and J ends lost 4 bases and 9 bases respectively, with 26 bases between them. CDR3 length: 17 amino acids. For the CDR3, the DNA is TGCGCCAGCAGCGCCCCCACCAGGGGAAAGAGGGTAGGTGAGCAGTTCTTC. Amino acids: CASSAPTRGKRVGEQFF.

This chain links TRBV16 with TRBJ1-1; 11 bases are a match to TRBD1. V shed 1 base and J 1 base; nucleotides not matched to a gene: 11. The CDR3 has 19 amino acids. Germline V gene data show CDR1 as KGHSY and CDR2 as FQNENV. The CDR3 nucleotides are TGTGCCAGCAGCCAATTCGATTCGGGACAGGGGGACCCGAACACTGAAGCTTTCTTT. Translating gives CASSQFDSGQGDPNTEAFF.